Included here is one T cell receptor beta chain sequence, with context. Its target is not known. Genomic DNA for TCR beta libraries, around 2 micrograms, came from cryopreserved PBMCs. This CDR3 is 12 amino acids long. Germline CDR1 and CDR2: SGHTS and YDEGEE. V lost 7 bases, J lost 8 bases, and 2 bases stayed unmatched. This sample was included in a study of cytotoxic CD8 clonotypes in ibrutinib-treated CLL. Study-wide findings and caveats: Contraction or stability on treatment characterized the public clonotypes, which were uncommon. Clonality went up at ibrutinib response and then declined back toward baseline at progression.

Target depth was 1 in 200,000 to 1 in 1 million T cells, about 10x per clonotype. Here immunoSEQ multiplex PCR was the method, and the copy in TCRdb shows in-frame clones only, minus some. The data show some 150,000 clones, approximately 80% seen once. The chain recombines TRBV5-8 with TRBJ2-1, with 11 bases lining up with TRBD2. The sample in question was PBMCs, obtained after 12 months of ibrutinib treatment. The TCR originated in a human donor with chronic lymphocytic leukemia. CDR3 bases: TGTGCCAGCTTACTAGCGGGAGATGAGCAGTTCTTC. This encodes CASLLAGDEQFF. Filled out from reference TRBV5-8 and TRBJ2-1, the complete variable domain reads EAGVTQSPTHLIKTRGQQATLRCSPISGHTSVYWYQQALGLGLQFLLWYDEGEERNRGNFPPRFSGRQFPNYSSELNVNALELEDSALYLCASLLAGDEQFFGPGTRLTVL.